Judged by abundance, the clone carrying this T cell receptor (beta chain) is medium-sized. Its antigen is unknown. In TCRdb, the 5' RACE reads were re-called with MiXCR into one record per CDR3 protein. The sample carries 5,000 or so distinct CDR3 sequences, roughly 25% recorded once. The germline CDR1 and CDR2 sequences are SGHDT and YYEEEE. V lost 2 bases, J lost 6 bases, and 10 bases lay in between. This CDR3 is 13 amino acids long. The record originates from a study of T-cell memory formation after mild COVID-19. Study outcomes and limitations: Cross-reactive memory apparently joined, as some responding clones appeared in pre-infection memory.

The chain is built from TRBV5-6 and TRBJ2-3; D tentatively reads TRBD1 or TRBD2 (6 bases each). The receptor's source is an adult who had mild COVID-19 (a few samples of this study predate the infection). Cell type and time point are not known. The sequenced sample was PBMCs or a T cell subset sorted from them (not recorded which). CDR3: CASSFQGRDTQYF. The CDR3 region has the DNA TGTGCCAGCAGCTTCCAGGGGAGGGATACGCAGTATTTT.